This T cell receptor beta chain was recorded in a study of cytomegalovirus exposure and HLA in healthy donors. Study background: The Caucasian-associated ancestry cluster contained about 80% of the roughly 370 genotyped donors. Study-wide points: In an earlier analysis, about 87% or about 30%: the productive usage of most TCR beta V segments.

Of note for this clone: What it recognizes is unknown.

PCR was performed using 60 Vbeta and 13 Jbeta primers. Assay used: immunoSEQ multiplex PCR; TCRdb lists only in-frame clones, some missing. The profile shows approximately 140,000 clones, around 67% of them singletons. There are 14 residues in the CDR3. Trimming removed 4 bases from V and 7 bases from J; junction bases left unmatched: 8. Germline lookup yields CDR1 SQVTM and CDR2 ANQGSEA. The gene calls are TRBV29-1 and TRBJ2-2, with TRBD1 matching 8 bases. The TCR originated in a woman younger than 35 in good health and CMV-seronegative. The sequenced material came from PBMCs. The CDR3 sequence: CSVAPQGVGGELFF. Written as DNA, the CDR3 is TGCAGCGTTGCTCCACAGGGGGTAGGCGGGGAGCTGTTTTTT.